The rows below give T cell receptor beta chains drawn from one sample of a study of cytomegalovirus exposure and HLA in healthy donors. The data were produced by immunoSEQ multiplex PCR, yet TCRdb's version contains in-frame clones alone and is incomplete. The sample shows some 200,000 clones, around 75% of them seen only once. The sequenced sample was PBMCs. These receptors came from a middle-aged man in good health and CMV-seropositive. CDR3s include the opening cysteine and the closing phenylalanine or tryptophan. D genes are given only for firm matches. Some rows mark clone size as missing; the rest say once, few, many or name a class of expanded clone.

TRBJ2-5 - TRBD2 14 TRBV5-1 TGCGCCAGCAGCTTGCTAGCGGAAGAAGAGACCCAGTACTTC CASSLLAEEETQYF
TRBJ1-1 - - 15 TRBV4-1 TGCGCCAGCAGCCAAGATCGGAGGGGGAACACTGAAGCTTTCTTT CASSQDRRGNTEAFF
TRBJ2-3 few TRBD1 14 TRBV9 TGTGCCAGCAGCTGGGACAGCAGCACAGATACGCAGTATTTT CASSWDSSTDTQYF
TRBJ1-1 - TRBD1 17 TRBV7-9 TGTGCCAGCAGCTTAGTAAGGACAGGGGGTATGAACACTGAAGCTTTCTTT CASSLVRTGGMNTEAFF
TRBJ1-6 - - 14 TRBV6-6 TGTGCCAGCAGTTACGAACAGGGCCGGTCACCCCTCCACTTT CASSYEQGRSPLHF
TRBJ2-7 - TRBD1 16 TRBV27 TGTGCCAGCAGTTTGCTGCCGGGACAGGGATCCTACGAGCAGTACTTC CASSLLPGQGSYEQYF
TRBJ1-4 few - 14 TRBV25-1 TGTGCCAGCAGTGAATATCTGGGTAGAGGAAAACTGTTTTTT CASSEYLGRGKLFF
TRBJ1-1 - - 14 TRBV19 TGTGCCAGTAGTCCCTTTGTTCAGGTCACTGAAGCTTTCTTT CASSPFVQVTEAFF
TRBJ2-2 few TRBD1 13 TRBV19 TGTGCCAGTAGTGGGACAGGGGCCGGGGAGCTGTTTTTT CASSGTGAGELFF
TRBJ1-5 - - 15 TRBV6-7 TGTGCCAGCAGTTACGGAGAGGAGGGAGGACAGCCCCAGCATTTT CASSYGEEGGQPQHF
TRBJ2-7 - TRBD1 15 TRBV25-1 TGTGCCAGCAGCGGGACAGCGAAAAGCTCCTACGAGCAGTACTTC CASSGTAKSSYEQYF
TRBJ2-7 once - 15 TRBV19 TGTGCCAGTAGTATTGGCAGGGGCTCCCCCTACGAGCAGTACTTC CASSIGRGSPYEQYF
TRBJ1-4 - - 13 TRBV27 TGTGCCAGCAGACCGTCCGGGGGAGAAAAACTGTTTTTT CASRPSGGEKLFF
TRBJ2-2 - TRBD1 16 TRBV9 TGTGCCAGCAGCGTAGGGCCAGGGGGCGCAACCGGGGAGCTGTTTTTT CASSVGPGGATGELFF
TRBJ2-1 - - 15 TRBV7-8 TGTGCCAGCAGCGCGCTAAGGGGGAGAGGGAATGAGCAGTTCTTC CASSALRGRGNEQFF
TRBJ1-1 few - 14 TRBV4-2 TGTGCCAGCAGCCTCAGAACAGGTGGCACTGAAGCTTTCTTT CASSLRTGGTEAFF
TRBJ1-1 - - 15 TRBV6-1 TGTGCCAGCAGTATTAAGGGACTCATGAACACTGAAGCTTTCTTT CASSIKGLMNTEAFF
TRBJ2-7 - - 14 TRBV7-3 TGTGCCAGCAGCTTAACCCCAGGGAACCACGAGCAGTACTTC CASSLTPGNHEQYF
TRBJ2-1 - - 17 TRBV13 TGTGCCAGCAGCGCCTCGCTAGAGAGCTTCGGCGGCAATGAGCAGTTCTTC CASSASLESFGGNEQFF
TRBJ2-1 few TRBD2 13 TRBV29-1 TGCAGCGTCGGGACTAGCGGGTACAATGAGCAGTTCTTC CSVGTSGYNEQFF
TRBJ2-3 - - 13 TRBV5-4 TGTGCCAGCAGGCCGGCCGGGGAAGATACGCAGTATTTT CASRPAGEDTQYF
TRBJ1-6 - - 16 TRBV4-3 TGCGCCAGCAGCCAAGATCTAACTGAAATTAATTCACCCCTCCACTTT CASSQDLTEINSPLHF
TRBJ1-5 - - 12 TRBV27 TGTGCCAGCAGACCAGGGGTTCAGCCCCAGCATTTT CASRPGVQPQHF